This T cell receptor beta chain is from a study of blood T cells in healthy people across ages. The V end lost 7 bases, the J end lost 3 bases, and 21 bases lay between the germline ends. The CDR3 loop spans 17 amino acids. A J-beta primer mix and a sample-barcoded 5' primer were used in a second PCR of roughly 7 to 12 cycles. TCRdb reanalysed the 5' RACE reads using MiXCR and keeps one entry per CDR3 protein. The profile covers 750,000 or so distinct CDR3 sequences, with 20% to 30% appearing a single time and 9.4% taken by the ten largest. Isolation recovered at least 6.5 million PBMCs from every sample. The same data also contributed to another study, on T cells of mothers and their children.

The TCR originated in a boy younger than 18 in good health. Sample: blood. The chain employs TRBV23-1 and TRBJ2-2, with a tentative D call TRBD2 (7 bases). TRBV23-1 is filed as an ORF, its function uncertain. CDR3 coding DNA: TGCGCCAGCACCCGCGGCGGGGGCGATTTCTACACCGGGGAGCTGTTTTTT. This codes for CASTRGGGDFYTGELFF.